A selection of T cell receptor beta chains follows, all from one sample in a study of cytomegalovirus exposure and HLA in healthy donors. Produced via immunoSEQ multiplex PCR; TCRdb's table is partial and in-frame only. The sample records 130,000 to 150,000 clones, less than 85% being singletons. Sequencing input: PBMCs. These receptors were taken from a man aged 35-49 years in good health and CMV-seropositive. CDR3s include the opening cysteine and the closing phenylalanine or tryptophan. The D gene is left open where the match is weak. The size field is filled for only some rows; it gives once, few, many or a size class.

v_call	j_call	clone_size	d_call	cdr3_aa	cdr3_nt
TRBV19	TRBJ1-1	-	-	CASSSPDNMNTEAFF	TGTGCCAGTAGTTCCCCGGACAATATGAACACTGAAGCTTTCTTT
TRBV6-1	TRBJ1-2	-	-	CASSDWASCF	TGTGCCAGCAGTGATTGGGCCTCGTGCTTC
TRBV15	TRBJ1-6	-	TRBD1	CATSTLGQVNSPLHF	TGTGCCACCAGCACGCTTGGACAGGTTAATTCACCCCTCCACTTT
TRBV28	TRBJ2-7	-	TRBD1	CASSSGTGGSKQYF	TGTGCCAGCAGTTCCGGGACAGGGGGCTCTAAGCAGTACTTC
TRBV29-1	TRBJ1-2	-	TRBD1	CSVLQGVGNYGYTF	TGCAGCGTATTACAGGGGGTAGGCAACTATGGCTACACCTTC
TRBV2	TRBJ1-1	-	-	CASSFLLNTEAFF	TGTGCCAGCAGTTTTCTGTTGAACACTGAAGCTTTCTTT
TRBV7-8	TRBJ1-1	-	-	CASSLAGAAEAFF	TGTGCCAGCAGCTTAGCGGGGGCGGCTGAAGCTTTCTTT
TRBV30	TRBJ1-5	-	TRBD1	CAWSVTGGTNQPQHF	TGTGCCTGGAGTGTAACAGGGGGCACCAATCAGCCCCAGCATTTT
TRBV25-1	TRBJ1-3	-	-	CASSAGTPGNTIYF	TGTGCCAGCAGTGCCGGGACACCCGGAAACACCATATATTTT
TRBV13	TRBJ1-2	-	-	CASSSRRTSNYGYTF	TGTGCCAGCAGCTCCCGACGGACTTCTAACTATGGCTACACCTTC
TRBV2	TRBJ2-5	few	TRBD1	CASTRRGGAGETQYF	TGTGCCAGCACCCGACGAGGGGGCGCAGGGGAGACCCAGTACTTC
TRBV7-9	TRBJ1-1	once	TRBD1	CASSLTGMNTEAFF	TGTGCCAGCAGCTTGACAGGGATGAACACTGAAGCTTTCTTT
TRBV2	TRBJ2-7	few	-	CASSNADSYSYEQYF	TGTGCCAGCAGTAATGCGGACAGCTACTCCTACGAGCAGTACTTC
TRBV5-4	TRBJ2-2	-	-	CASSQKDRTGELFF	TGTGCCAGCAGCCAAAAGGACAGAACCGGGGAGCTGTTTTTT
TRBV4-2	TRBJ2-6	-	-	CASSLQTSSGANVLTF	TGTGCCAGCAGCTTACAGACCTCATCTGGGGCCAACGTCCTGACTTTC
TRBV7-8	TRBJ1-1	-	-	CASSSRGTEAFF	TGTGCCAGCAGCTCAAGGGGAACTGAAGCTTTCTTT
TRBV30	TRBJ1-5	-	TRBD1	CACGTGGNQPQHF	TGTGCGTGTGGGACAGGGGGCAATCAGCCCCAGCATTTT
TRBV5-4	TRBJ1-2	few	-	CASSLGQGKYYGYTF	TGTGCCAGCAGCTTGGGGCAGGGAAAATACTATGGCTACACCTTC
TRBV7-9	TRBJ2-4	-	TRBD1	CASSFIRGLSGIQYF	TGTGCCAGCAGCTTTATCAGGGGGCTTTCGGGCATTCAGTACTTC
TRBV5-1	TRBJ2-7	-	TRBD1	CASSFSGTGSYEQYF	TGCGCCAGCAGCTTTTCCGGGACAGGGTCATACGAGCAGTACTTC
TRBV6-1	TRBJ2-3	-	TRBD2	CASSEAGLAGARGTQYF	TGTGCCAGCAGTGAAGCTGGCCTAGCGGGGGCCAGGGGTACGCAGTATTTT
TRBV6-1	TRBJ1-3	-	-	CASSPRGGGNTIYF	TGTGCCAGCAGCCCCAGGGGTGGGGGAAACACCATATATTTT
TRBV19	TRBJ1-2	-	TRBD1	CASSITGVPNYGYTF	TGTGCCAGTAGTATAACAGGGGTCCCTAACTATGGCTACACCTTC
TRBV28	TRBJ1-2	few	TRBD1	CASSVAGTGGGYTF	TGTGCCAGCAGCGTAGCCGGGACAGGGGGCGGCTACACCTTC
TRBV11-3	TRBJ2-7	-	TRBD1	CASSQGQGLNEQYF	TGTGCCAGCAGCCAGGGACAGGGCTTGAACGAGCAGTACTTC
TRBV19	TRBJ1-1	-	-	CASSRAGWDTEAFF	TGTGCCAGTAGTAGGGCGGGTTGGGACACTGAAGCTTTCTTT
TRBV7-6	TRBJ2-1	few	TRBD2	CASSLEASGTLTYNEQFF	TGTGCCAGCAGCTTAGAGGCTAGCGGGACCCTAACCTACAATGAGCAGTTCTTC
TRBV19	TRBJ1-2	-	TRBD1	CASSPGQLRANYGYTF	TGTGCCAGTAGTCCGGGACAGTTGAGAGCTAACTATGGCTACACCTTC
TRBV25-1	TRBJ2-3	-	TRBD2	CASSEYGTSKVTDTQYF	TGTGCCAGCAGTGAATATGGGACTAGCAAGGTCACAGATACGCAGTATTTT
TRBV30	TRBJ2-7	-	-	CAWSAWQYEQYF	TGTGCCTGGAGTGCTTGGCAGTACGAGCAGTACTTC
TRBV4-2	TRBJ1-2	-	TRBD1	CASSQGTGDLTNYGYTF	TGTGCCAGCAGCCAAGGGACAGGGGATTTGACTAACTATGGCTACACCTTC
TRBV4-3	TRBJ1-5	-	-	CASSQGRGNQPQHF	TGCGCCAGCAGCCAAGGGAGGGGCAATCAGCCCCAGCATTTT
TRBV5-1	TRBJ1-5	-	TRBD1	CASSLGTGNSNQPQHF	TGCGCCAGCAGCTTGGGGACAGGAAATAGCAATCAGCCCCAGCATTTT
TRBV19	TRBJ1-1	few	-	CASSISTGTEAFF	TGTGCCAGTAGTATCTCCACAGGAACGGAAGCTTTCTTT
TRBV5-1	TRBJ2-5	-	-	CASSHFLHNRQETQYF	TGCGCCAGCAGCCACTTCTTACATAACAGACAAGAGACCCAGTACTTC
TRBV5-1	TRBJ2-1	-	TRBD1	CASGVPGQGTEQFF	TGCGCCAGCGGGGTCCCGGGACAGGGAACTGAGCAGTTCTTC
TRBV6-6	TRBJ2-2	-	-	CASSTLGSGELFF	TGTGCCAGCAGCACGCTAGGTTCCGGGGAGCTGTTTTTT
TRBV2	TRBJ2-3	-	-	CASSFPPGTPPQAGRLTDTQYF	TGTGCCAGCAGTTTCCCTCCGGGGACCCCACCTCAAGCGGGTAGACTCACAGATACGCAGTATTTT
TRBV28	TRBJ1-5	-	-	CASSLGGAFNQPQHF	TGTGCCAGCAGTTTGGGCGGGGCCTTCAATCAGCCCCAGCATTTT
TRBV4-2	TRBJ2-1	-	TRBD2	CASSQDPSGRGDEQFF	TGTGCCAGCAGCCAAGATCCTAGCGGGAGAGGAGATGAGCAGTTCTTC
TRBV29-1	TRBJ2-7	-	-	CSVATASAHSYEQYF	TGCAGCGTTGCCACAGCCTCAGCCCACTCCTACGAGCAGTACTTC
TRBV7-9	TRBJ1-1	-	-	CASSPESGTEAFF	TGTGCCAGCAGCCCGGAGTCGGGCACTGAAGCTTTCTTT
TRBV7-6	TRBJ2-7	once	TRBD1	CASSSLRDRGNEQYF	TGTGCCAGCAGCTCACTCCGGGACAGGGGCAACGAGCAGTACTTC
TRBV5-4	TRBJ2-1	few	-	CASSYSYNEQFF	TGTGCCAGCAGCTACAGCTACAATGAGCAGTTCTTC
TRBV7-9	TRBJ1-2	-	TRBD1	CASSPQGEAYGYTF	TGTGCCAGCAGCCCACAGGGGGAGGCCTATGGCTACACCTTC
TRBV27	TRBJ1-1	few	TRBD1	CASSKQGAGTEAFF	TGTGCCAGCAGTAAACAGGGGGCGGGCACTGAAGCTTTCTTT
TRBV5-1	TRBJ1-2	few	TRBD1	CASSQTGSQVYGYTF	TGCGCCAGCAGCCAGACAGGGTCTCAAGTCTATGGCTACACCTTC
TRBV7-9	TRBJ1-1	once	TRBD1	CASSYDRGRTEAFF	TGTGCCAGCAGCTATGACAGGGGGCGAACTGAAGCTTTCTTT
TRBV27	TRBJ1-2	-	-	CASSSQGLRYTF	TGTGCCAGCAGTTCACAGGGATTGCGCTACACCTTC
TRBV7-9	TRBJ2-7	few	-	CASSTLTYEQYF	TGTGCCAGCAGCACTCTGACCTACGAGCAGTACTTC
TRBV15	TRBJ1-4	-	-	CATSSWQRNEKLFF	TGTGCCACCAGCTCTTGGCAGCGAAATGAAAAACTGTTTTTT
TRBV5-1	TRBJ1-5	once	TRBD1	CASSPMGQGSGNQPQHF	TGCGCCAGCAGCCCTATGGGACAGGGCTCTGGGAATCAGCCCCAGCATTTT